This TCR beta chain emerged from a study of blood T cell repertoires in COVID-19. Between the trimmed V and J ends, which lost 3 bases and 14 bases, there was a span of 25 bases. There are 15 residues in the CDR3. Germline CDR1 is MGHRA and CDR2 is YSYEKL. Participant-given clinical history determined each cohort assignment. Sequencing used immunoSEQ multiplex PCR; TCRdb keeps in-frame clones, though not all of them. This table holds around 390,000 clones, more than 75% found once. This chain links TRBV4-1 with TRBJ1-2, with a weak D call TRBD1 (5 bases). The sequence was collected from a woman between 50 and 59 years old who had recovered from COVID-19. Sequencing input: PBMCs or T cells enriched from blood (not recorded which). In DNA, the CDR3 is TGCGCCAGCAGCCAGGGGCTTAGAGGCAGGGAAGGGTGGACCTTC. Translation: CASSQGLRGREGWTF.